This is a list of T cell receptor beta chains from one sample in a study of identical twins. Each CDR3 protein is one row after TCRdb ran MiXCR on the 5' RACE reads. The table includes under 1 million distinct CDR3 sequences, roughly an eighth detected once. These data also featured in a second study, about yellow fever vaccine responses in identical twins.

Material: PBMCs. The receptors were sampled from a woman aged 18-29 years in good health. Each CDR3 is given with its conserved first and last residue. D genes are given only for firm matches. Clone sizes are given selectively: once, few, many, or a class where the clone is expanded.

cdr3_length d_call clone_size j_call v_call cdr3_aa cdr3_nt
16 TRBD2 . TRBJ2-1 TRBV11-2 CASSLVSGGVYNEQFF TGTGCCAGCAGCTTAGTGAGCGGGGGGGTTTACAATGAGCAGTTCTTC
18 TRBD1 . TRBJ2-1 TRBV4-1 CASSHPPGRGQGAWEQFF TGCGCCAGCAGCCACCCCCCCGGGAGGGGACAGGGGGCTTGGGAGCAGTTCTTC
17 TRBD1 . TRBJ2-3 TRBV7-8 CASSRRLRTGVTDTQYF TGTGCCAGCAGTAGAAGACTTCGGACAGGAGTCACAGATACGCAGTATTTT
14 . few TRBJ1-3 TRBV7-8 CASIQGGSGNTIYF TGTGCCAGCATCCAAGGGGGCTCTGGAAACACCATATATTTT
16 . few TRBJ2-1 TRBV2 CASSPPPGPGHNEQFF TGTGCCAGCAGTCCTCCTCCCGGACCCGGACACAATGAGCAGTTCTTC
16 . few TRBJ1-6 TRBV7-9 CASRRGGVDDNSPLHF TGTGCCAGCAGGCGAGGGGGGGTGGACGATAATTCACCCCTCCACTTT
14 TRBD1 few TRBJ1-1 TRBV5-6 CASSLDRRGKEAFF TGTGCCAGCAGCTTGGACCGCAGGGGGAAAGAAGCTTTCTTT
11 . few TRBJ2-1 TRBV27 CASGTPALEFF TGTGCCAGTGGGACTCCCGCCTTGGAGTTCTTC
17 TRBD2 . TRBJ2-1 TRBV6-5 CASSYSSLAGIYNEQFF TGTGCCAGCAGTTACTCTTCACTAGCGGGGATATACAATGAGCAGTTCTTC
14 . few TRBJ1-2 TRBV2 CASRRTYANYGYTF TGTGCCAGCAGAAGGACATACGCTAACTATGGCTACACCTTC
16 TRBD1 few TRBJ1-1 TRBV12-3/TRBV12-4 CASSPALDRGGTEAFF TGTGCCAGCAGTCCCGCGCTCGACAGGGGGGGCACTGAAGCTTTCTTT
19 TRBD2 few TRBJ2-4 TRBV7-8 CASSSTSGVTLLAKNIQYF TGTGCCAGCAGCTCCACTAGCGGGGTAACCTTACTAGCCAAAAACATTCAGTACTTC
15 TRBD1 few TRBJ2-7 TRBV20-1 CSALTGTGAVGEQYF TGCAGTGCGCTAACCGGGACAGGGGCCGTTGGGGAGCAGTACTTC
14 . many TRBJ2-1 TRBV11-3 CASKLESSYNEQFF TGTGCCAGTAAGTTGGAGAGCTCCTACAATGAGCAGTTCTTC
15 TRBD1 . TRBJ1-6 TRBV5-5 CASSRGTGPNSPLHF TGTGCCAGCAGTCGAGGGACAGGCCCCAATTCACCCCTCCACTTT
14 . many TRBJ2-1 TRBV5-1 CASSLGPGSNEQFF TGCGCCAGCAGCTTGGGTCCGGGGAGCAATGAGCAGTTCTTC
12 . many TRBJ2-5 TRBV3-1 CASSQNQETQYF TGTGCCAGCAGCCAGAACCAAGAGACCCAGTACTTC
15 TRBD2 few TRBJ2-7 TRBV11-2 CASSLDRTSGSEQYF TGTGCCAGCAGCTTAGATCGGACTAGCGGGAGCGAGCAGTACTTC
15 . . TRBJ1-2 TRBV7-9 CASSFPPTGRYGYTF TGTGCCAGCAGCTTCCCTCCGACAGGCCGATATGGCTACACCTTC
16 TRBD2 many TRBJ2-3 TRBV5-1 CASSPAFGGEADTQYF TGCGCCAGCAGCCCGGCCTTCGGGGGGGAGGCAGATACGCAGTATTTT
14 . . TRBJ2-7 TRBV11-2 CASSSQPGVFEQYF TGTGCCAGCAGCTCCCAGCCGGGCGTCTTCGAGCAGTACTTC
20 TRBD2 . TRBJ2-1 TRBV6-2/TRBV6-3 CASSYRGIALTSGNYNEQFF TGTGCCAGCAGTTACAGGGGCATAGCCTTGACTAGCGGGAACTACAATGAGCAGTTCTTC
16 . . TRBJ2-2 TRBV29-1 CSVEGRGGSGTGELFF TGCAGCGTTGAAGGCCGGGGTGGGTCGGGCACCGGGGAGCTGTTTTTT
18 TRBD2 few TRBJ2-1 TRBV6-1 CASRTGTSGRAGYNEQFF TGTGCCAGCAGGACCGGGACTAGCGGGAGGGCCGGGTACAATGAGCAGTTCTTC
19 TRBD1 . TRBJ1-6 TRBV28 CASRDRGQFSSSYNSPLHF TGTGCCAGCAGGGACAGGGGGCAATTCTCGAGCTCCTATAATTCACCCCTCCACTTT
14 . few TRBJ2-1 TRBV7-9 CASSLGSSFDEQFF TGTGCCAGCAGCTTAGGGTCTAGTTTCGATGAGCAGTTCTTC
13 . many TRBJ2-4 TRBV6-5 CASSYGGSDIQYF TGTGCCAGCAGTTACGGCGGGTCCGACATTCAGTACTTC
13 . . TRBJ2-5 TRBV6-1 CASTPTRQETQYF TGTGCCAGCACCCCTACCCGCCAAGAGACCCAGTACTTC
15 . . TRBJ2-7 TRBV28 CASSLSPGQRGEQYF TGTGCCAGCAGTTTATCTCCAGGGCAACGAGGCGAGCAGTACTTC
12 . . TRBJ1-2 TRBV9 CASSPHDGGYTF TGTGCCAGCAGCCCTCACGACGGGGGCTACACCTTC
17 TRBD2 few TRBJ2-3 TRBV9 CASSPRGAGGSTDTQYF TGTGCCAGCAGCCCGCGTGGAGCGGGAGGGAGCACAGATACGCAGTATTTT
13 . . TRBJ1-2 TRBV29-1 CSVPLQGRPGYTF TGCAGCGTCCCCCTCCAGGGACGTCCTGGCTACACCTTC